This TCR beta chain was sequenced during a study of T cells in women clearing cervical HPV infection. Overall study context: Only a few women had HLA typing results available. Overall study findings and caveats: Timing of associations relative to infection is unclear; T-cell subsets were not isolated. TRBV6-7 abundance was lower in cases than controls (roughly 0.11% versus 0.16%).

TCRdb's table, derived via immunoSEQ multiplex PCR, lists solely in-frame clones and lacks some. Its table records fewer than 40,000 clones. As for this clone: Its antigen remains unidentified. The observed sequence ends 3 residues before the CDR3 terminus, with the missing tail filled in from the germline J gene.

All participants had a single incident cervical HPV16 infection, and prevalent HPV16 infections were excluded. The CDR3 covers 15 residues. V lost 4 bases to trimming and J lost 5 bases; unmatched junction nucleotides: 6. CDR1 is SGHRS and CDR2 is YFSETQ in the germline V gene. This receptor was taken from a woman between 18 and 70 years old with a cervical HPV16 infection that either progressed to CIN3+ or cleared (not recorded which). This sequence joins TRBV5-1 and TRBJ2-7, with 13 bases fitting TRBD2. Sample: blood buffy coat. CDR3 amino acids: CASSIRTSGSHEQYF. Incomplete CDR3 DNA: TGCGCCAGCAGCATAAGGACTAGCGGGAGCCACGAG.